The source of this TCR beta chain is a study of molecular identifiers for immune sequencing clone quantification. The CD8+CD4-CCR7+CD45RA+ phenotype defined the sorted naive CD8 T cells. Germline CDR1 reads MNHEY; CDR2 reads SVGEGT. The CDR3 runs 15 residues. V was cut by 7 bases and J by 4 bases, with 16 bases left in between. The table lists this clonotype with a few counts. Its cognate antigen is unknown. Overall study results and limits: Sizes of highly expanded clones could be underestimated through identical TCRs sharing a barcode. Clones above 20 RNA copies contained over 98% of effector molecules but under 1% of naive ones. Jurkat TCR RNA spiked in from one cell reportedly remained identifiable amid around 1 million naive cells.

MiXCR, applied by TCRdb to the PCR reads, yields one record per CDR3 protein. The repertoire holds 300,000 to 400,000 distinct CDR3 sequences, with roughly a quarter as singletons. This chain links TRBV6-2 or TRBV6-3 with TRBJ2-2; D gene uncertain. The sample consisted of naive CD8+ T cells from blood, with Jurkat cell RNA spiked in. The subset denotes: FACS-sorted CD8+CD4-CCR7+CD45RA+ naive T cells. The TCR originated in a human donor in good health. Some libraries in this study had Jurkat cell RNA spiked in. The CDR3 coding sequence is TGTGCCAGCAATTCTGTCGTAGCATTCACCGGGGAGCTGTTTTTT. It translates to CASNSVVAFTGELFF.